The source of this TCR beta chain is a study of T cells in Graves' hyperthyroidism and ophthalmopathy. From germline, CDR1 is SQVTM and CDR2 ANQGSEA. V lost 6 bases, J lost 2 bases, and 3 bases lay in between. The CDR3 sequence is 10 residues long. The TCR beta CDR3 regions underwent amplification using RNA transcripts as the source. The HTBI primer set served for first-round RT-PCR of the TCR CDR3. TCRdb recomputed calls from the multiplex PCR reads with MiXCR, one row per CDR3 protein. The sample has fewer than 700,000 distinct CDR3 sequences; around 16% are singletons. This clonotype was seen a few times. Uncontrolled infection, other autoimmune disease, pregnancy or lactation excluded patients.

Sequenced material: blood. The genes are TRBV29-1 and TRBJ2-3; D is undetermined. This clonotype was sampled from a woman aged 25 to 39 with Graves' hyperthyroidism. DNA for the CDR3: TGCAGCGTGGACACAGATACGCAGTATTTT. It encodes CSVDTDTQYF.